A selection of T cell receptor beta chains follows, all from one sample in a study of CD8 T cells in Susac syndrome. Via MiXCR, TCRdb re-called the immunoSEQ multiplex PCR reads, giving one row per CDR3 protein. Among 150,000 to 200,000 distinct CDR3 sequences listed, approximately 94% were seen once. Sequenced input: CD4+ T cells from PBMCs. The receptor source for this set is a human donor with Susac syndrome. Each CDR3 is given with its conserved first and last residue. A D gene is named only where the DNA matches it firmly. For some rows the clone size is stated as once, few or many, or as a class when expanded; others skip it.

TRBV9	NA	NA	TRBJ2-2	TGTGCCAGCAGCGAAGGCGGAGTTGGGACCGGGGAGCTGTTTTTT	CASSEGGVGTGELFF
TRBV18	NA	TRBD1	TRBJ2-3	TGTGCCAGCTCACCCGGGACAGGGGACTTCACAGATACGCAGTATTTT	CASSPGTGDFTDTQYF
TRBV6-5	NA	NA	TRBJ1-4	TGTGCCAGCAGTTCAAACACGGGGGTTAGCGAAAAACTGTTTTTT	CASSSNTGVSEKLFF
TRBV20-1	NA	TRBD1	TRBJ2-7	TGCAGTACGGGGACAGATCTCTACGAGCAGTACTTC	CSTGTDLYEQYF
TRBV27	NA	NA	TRBJ2-3	TGTGCCAGCAGTCCTACTGGCCCTACCACAGATACGCAGTATTTT	CASSPTGPTTDTQYF
TRBV29-1	NA	NA	TRBJ1-4	TGCAGCATCAGGGGCCTTAATGAAAAACTGTTTTTT	CSIRGLNEKLFF
TRBV20-1	NA	TRBD2	TRBJ2-5	TGCAGTGCTTGTCCTAGCGGTCAAGAGACCCAGTACTTC	CSACPSGQETQYF
TRBV25-1	NA	TRBD1	TRBJ1-1	TGTGCCAGCAGTGGGCCGGTACAGGGGGCTTCTGAAGCTTTCTTT	CASSGPVQGASEAFF
TRBV4-3	NA	NA	TRBJ2-3	TGCGCCAGCAGCCAAGATATACCCCGATCCTATTGGGCAGATACGCAGTATTTT	CASSQDIPRSYWADTQYF
TRBV29-1	NA	TRBD1	TRBJ2-5	TGCAGCGTTGTTGTGACAGGGTCAGAGACCCAGTACTTC	CSVVVTGSETQYF
TRBV29-1	NA	TRBD1	TRBJ1-3	TGCAGCGTCGTTGGGACAGACGGAAACACCATATATTTT	CSVVGTDGNTIYF
TRBV4-2	NA	TRBD2	TRBJ2-3	TGTGCCAGCAGCCAGGTAGCGGGGGGCACTAGCACAGATACGCAGTATTTT	CASSQVAGGTSTDTQYF
TRBV12-5	NA	TRBD1	TRBJ1-2	TGTGCTAGTGGTTTGGCCGGGACAGAGACCTATGGCTACACCTTC	CASGLAGTETYGYTF
TRBV19	NA	NA	TRBJ1-2	TGTGCCAGTAGTTCTTACGGCTATGGCTACACCTTC	CASSSYGYGYTF
TRBV16	NA	NA	TRBJ2-5	TGTGCCAGCAGCCAATCTTCGAAGACCCAGTACTTC	CASSQSSKTQYF
TRBV5-4	NA	TRBD1	TRBJ2-7	TGTGCCAGCAGCCCGAAGCGCGGGCAGGGGGCCTACGAGCAGTACTTC	CASSPKRGQGAYEQYF
TRBV6-1	NA	NA	TRBJ1-2	TGTGCCAGCAGGGCAACAGGGAAGGACGGCTACACCTTC	CASRATGKDGYTF
TRBV9	NA	NA	TRBJ2-3	TGTGCCAGCAGCGCCTCCCAGCGGGATACGCAGTATTTT	CASSASQRDTQYF
TRBV7-9	NA	NA	TRBJ2-7	TGTGCCAGCAGCTTAGTTCCGGGTTCCTCCTACGAGCAGTACTTC	CASSLVPGSSYEQYF
TRBV25-1	NA	NA	TRBJ1-1	TGTGCCAGTGTGACGGACCTAGGGACTGAAGCTTTCTTT	CASVTDLGTEAFF
TRBV6-6	NA	NA	TRBJ2-7	TGTGCCAGCACCGTAGGGATCGAGCAGTACTTC	CASTVGIEQYF
TRBV15	NA	NA	TRBJ1-6	TGTGCCACCAGCAGAGACAGGACGATTTCACCCCTCCACTTT	CATSRDRTISPLHF
TRBV7-9	NA	NA	TRBJ1-4	TGTGCCAGCAGCTTAGCGAGACAGTACTCAGCAACTAATGAAAAACTGTTTTTT	CASSLARQYSATNEKLFF
TRBV12-3/TRBV12-4	NA	NA	TRBJ1-1	TGTGCCAGCAGTTCCGCGGGGCAGAGGTTGAACACTGAAGCTTTCTTT	CASSSAGQRLNTEAFF
TRBV2	NA	NA	TRBJ1-3	TGTGCCAGCACTCTGGACGGATCCTCTGGAAACACCATATATTTT	CASTLDGSSGNTIYF
TRBV20-1	NA	TRBD1	TRBJ2-5	TGCAGTGCCACGGACAGGGCGGAAGAGACCCAGTACTTC	CSATDRAEETQYF
TRBV6-2/TRBV6-3	NA	TRBD2	TRBJ2-7	TGTGCCAGCAGTTTGCCGGGACTACCCTACGAGCAGTACTTC	CASSLPGLPYEQYF
TRBV19	NA	TRBD1	TRBJ2-4	TGTGCCAGCCAGGGGGCAGGAAACATTCAGTACTTC	CASQGAGNIQYF
TRBV2	once	NA	TRBJ2-5	TGTGCCAGCAGTGAGGAGAGGGAAGCCCAGTACTTC	CASSEEREAQYF
TRBV6-6	NA	NA	TRBJ2-6	TGTGCCAGCACCGACAGCTCTGGGGCCAACGTCCTGACTTTC	CASTDSSGANVLTF
TRBV4-2	once	NA	TRBJ2-3	TGTGCCAGCAGCCTGAAGGGGGAAACAGATACGCAGTATTTT	CASSLKGETDTQYF
TRBV3-1	NA	NA	TRBJ1-6	TGTGCCAGCAGCGCGAGACCCGATTCACCCCTCCACTTT	CASSARPDSPLHF
TRBV20-1	NA	NA	TRBJ2-5	TGCAGTGCTCCGTCGGTTGGAAGAGGGGAGACCCAGTACTTC	CSAPSVGRGETQYF
TRBV12-3/TRBV12-4	NA	TRBD1	TRBJ1-2	TGTGCCAGCAGAGAACAGGGGGCGGTTGGTGGCTACACCTTC	CASREQGAVGGYTF
TRBV12-3/TRBV12-4	NA	TRBD1	TRBJ1-5	TGTGCCAGCAGTTTCGGACAGGATAATCAGCCCCAGCATTTT	CASSFGQDNQPQHF
TRBV15	NA	TRBD1	TRBJ2-1	TGTGCCACCAGCAGAGAGCCGGGACAGAAGTTCTTC	CATSREPGQKFF
TRBV10-3	NA	TRBD1	TRBJ2-1	TGTGCCATCAGTGAACGACAGGGGCGATACAATGAGCAGTTCTTC	CAISERQGRYNEQFF
TRBV6-1	NA	NA	TRBJ2-3	TGTGCCAGCAATTATCAGGGAGCGGCAGATACGCAGTATTTT	CASNYQGAADTQYF
TRBV3-1	NA	NA	TRBJ1-1	TGTGCCAGCAGCCAGCTCGCAGGAGTGAACACTGAAGCTTTCTTT	CASSQLAGVNTEAFF
TRBV19	NA	TRBD2	TRBJ2-5	TGTGCCAGTAGTATGACTAGCGGGGTGGCGTTCGAGACCCAGTACTTC	CASSMTSGVAFETQYF
TRBV15	NA	NA	TRBJ1-5	TGTGCCACCAGCAGAGGGACTGACGGCCGCAATCAGCCCCAGCATTTT	CATSRGTDGRNQPQHF
TRBV29-1	NA	NA	TRBJ1-2	TGCAGCGTGCTAATGGGGGACTATGGCTACACCTTC	CSVLMGDYGYTF
TRBV4-2	NA	NA	TRBJ2-7	TGTGCCAGCAGCCAAGATTACAGGGATAGCTCCTACGAGCAGTACTTC	CASSQDYRDSSYEQYF
TRBV20-1	NA	TRBD1	TRBJ1-1	TGCAGTGCTAGCAACAGGGGGCAAGGCACTGAAGCTTTCTTT	CSASNRGQGTEAFF
TRBV20-1	NA	NA	TRBJ1-2	TGCAGTGCTAGAGATCTGGAGAGCCACGGCTACACCTTC	CSARDLESHGYTF
TRBV7-9	few	NA	TRBJ1-6	TGTGCCAGCAGCGGGGAGGGGTCCTCACCCCTCCACTTT	CASSGEGSSPLHF
TRBV18	few	NA	TRBJ1-5	TGTGCCAGCTCTCAGGGACTGAATCAGCCCCAGCATTTT	CASSQGLNQPQHF
TRBV6-1	NA	TRBD1	TRBJ1-2	TGTGCCAGCAGGGTGGGACAGGGCAATGGCTACACCTTC	CASRVGQGNGYTF
TRBV20-1	NA	TRBD1	TRBJ2-5	TGCAGTGCTGGGGACAGGGGGAAAGAGACCCAGTACTTC	CSAGDRGKETQYF
TRBV2	NA	NA	TRBJ2-5	TGTGCCAGCAGCTTGACAGGTCTGCAGGAGACCCAGTACTTC	CASSLTGLQETQYF
TRBV20-1	NA	NA	TRBJ1-1	TGCAGTGCCCAAGAAGGGGCAGGGAGAGGCACTGAAGCTTTCTTT	CSAQEGAGRGTEAFF
TRBV6-2/TRBV6-3	few	NA	TRBJ2-3	TGTGCCAGCAGTGGGACCACAGATACGCAGTATTTT	CASSGTTDTQYF
TRBV19	few	TRBD1	TRBJ1-1	TGTGCCAGAGCGGGGGACAGGGCAGAGCATGAAGCTTTCTTT	CARAGDRAEHEAFF
TRBV6-1	NA	TRBD2	TRBJ2-1	TGTGCCAGCAGGACGGGACTAGCGGGGGGTTACAATGAGCAGTTCTTC	CASRTGLAGGYNEQFF
TRBV7-6	once	NA	TRBJ2-4	TGTGCCAGCAGCCTGAACATCGGTAACATTCAGTACTTC	CASSLNIGNIQYF